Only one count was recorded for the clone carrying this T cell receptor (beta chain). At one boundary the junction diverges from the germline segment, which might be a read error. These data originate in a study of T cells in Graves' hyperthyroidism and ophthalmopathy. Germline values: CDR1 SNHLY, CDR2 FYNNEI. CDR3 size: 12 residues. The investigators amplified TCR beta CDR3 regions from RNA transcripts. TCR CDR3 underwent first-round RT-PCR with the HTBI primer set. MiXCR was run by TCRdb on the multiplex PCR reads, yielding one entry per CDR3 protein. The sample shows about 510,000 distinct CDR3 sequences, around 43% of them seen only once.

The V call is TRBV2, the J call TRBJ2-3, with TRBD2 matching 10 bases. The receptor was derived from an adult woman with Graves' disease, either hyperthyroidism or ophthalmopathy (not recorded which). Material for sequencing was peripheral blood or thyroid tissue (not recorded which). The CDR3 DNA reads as TGTGCCAGCAGTGAAGGAGCGGGGGGGCCGCATTTT. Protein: CASSEGAGGPHF.